This passage covers 5 T cell receptor beta chains from one sample sequenced in a study of regulatory T cells in long-lasting Graves disease. Time point reported: newly diagnosed GD, antithyroid drugs for less than 3 months. TCR sequences were obtained from RNA taken from PBMCs. iRepertoire HTBI primers and Arm-PCR of CDR3 regions built TCR beta libraries. TCRdb reanalysed the multiplex PCR reads using MiXCR and keeps one entry per CDR3 protein. The sample shows some 250,000 distinct CDR3 sequences, around 18% of them seen only once. These same records also appear under a second study, on T cells in Graves' hyperthyroidism and ophthalmopathy.

The sample was peripheral blood mononuclear cells (PBMCs), taken at new diagnosis, from a patient treated with antithyroid drugs. All receptors come from a woman aged 30 to 39 with Graves disease.

Ten or more counts support this clonotype. One junction end disagrees with the germline gene, perhaps due to a read error. J is TRBJ1-2 and V is TRBV6-1; D is perhaps TRBD1 (5 bases). CDR3 length: 10 residues. Germline CDR1 MNHNS, CDR2 SASEGT. CDR3 sequence (DNA): TGTGCCAACAGTGCTCGAGACAGCCACTTC. This sequence encodes CANSARDSHF.

This clonotype appeared many times. The chain employs TRBV19 and TRBJ1-5, with a weak D call TRBD1 (6 bases). The V gene lost 2 bases and the J gene lost 1 base, with 12 bases spanning the gap. The CDR3 loop spans 16 amino acids. Germline loops: CDR1 LNHDA, CDR2 SQIVND (reference sequence). In DNA, the CDR3 is TGTGCCAGTAGTATAAGGAGACAGGCCAGCAATCAGCCCCAGCATTTT. Translating it yields CASSIRRQASNQPQHF.

This clonotype occurred many times. J is TRBJ2-1 and V is TRBV20-1; D unclear. CDR1 and CDR2 (germline): DFQATT, SNEGSKA (reference sequence). CDR3 length equals 13 residues. Trimming pared 1 base from V and 6 bases from J, leaving 10 bases between. CDR3 sequence: CSARVRLRNEQFF. CDR3 sequence (DNA): TGCAGTGCTAGAGTCAGATTACGCAATGAGCAGTTCTTC.

This chain joins TRBV7-2 and TRBJ2-5; TRBD2 agrees at 8 bases. The CDR3 sequence is 14 residues long. Germline V gives CDR1 SGHTA, CDR2 FQGNSA. With 5 bases clipped from V and 5 bases from J, the junction kept 7 bases outside the gene matches. The CDR3 is CASSPRGGRETQYF. CDR3 DNA: TGTGCCAGCAGCCCGCGCGGGGGGCGGGAGACCCAGTACTTC.

Many counts were recorded for this clonotype. The rearrangement uses TRBV4-1 and TRBJ1-1; 12 positions match TRBD1. This CDR3 has 16 residues. Germline V lookup: CDR1 MGHRA, CDR2 YSYEKL. J was trimmed by 7 bases and V by 1 base; bases with no gene match: 7. CDR3 in amino acids: CASSQVVGQGAGEAFF. The CDR3 region has the DNA TGCGCCAGCAGCCAAGTAGTGGGACAGGGGGCGGGTGAAGCTTTCTTT.